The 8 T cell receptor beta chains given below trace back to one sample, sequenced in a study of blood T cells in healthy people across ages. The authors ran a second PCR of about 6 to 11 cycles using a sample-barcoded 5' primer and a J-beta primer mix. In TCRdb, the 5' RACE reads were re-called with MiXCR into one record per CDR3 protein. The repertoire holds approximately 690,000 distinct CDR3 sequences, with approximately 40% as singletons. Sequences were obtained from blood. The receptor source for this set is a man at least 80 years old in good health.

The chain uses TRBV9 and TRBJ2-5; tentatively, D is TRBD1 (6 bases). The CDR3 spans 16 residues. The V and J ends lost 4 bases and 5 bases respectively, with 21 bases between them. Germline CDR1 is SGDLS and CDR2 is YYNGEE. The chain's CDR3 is CASSPRPDSWGETQYF. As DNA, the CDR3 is TGTGCCAGCAGCCCTCGGCCGGACAGTTGGGGGGAGACCCAGTACTTC.

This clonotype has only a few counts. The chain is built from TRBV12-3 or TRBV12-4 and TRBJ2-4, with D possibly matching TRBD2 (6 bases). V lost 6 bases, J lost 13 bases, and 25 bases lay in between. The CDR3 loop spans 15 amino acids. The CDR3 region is CASSRPGTGLGEQYF. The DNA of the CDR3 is TGTGCCAGCAGCCGGCCTGGGACTGGGTTGGGGGAGCAGTACTTC.

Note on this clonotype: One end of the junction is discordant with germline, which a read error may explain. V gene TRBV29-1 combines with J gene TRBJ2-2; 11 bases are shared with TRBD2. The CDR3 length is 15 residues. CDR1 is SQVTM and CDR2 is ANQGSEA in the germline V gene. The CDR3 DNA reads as TGCAGCGCGCAGACTAGCGGGACGTATACCGGGGGGCTGTTTTTT. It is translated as CSAQTSGTYTGGLFF.

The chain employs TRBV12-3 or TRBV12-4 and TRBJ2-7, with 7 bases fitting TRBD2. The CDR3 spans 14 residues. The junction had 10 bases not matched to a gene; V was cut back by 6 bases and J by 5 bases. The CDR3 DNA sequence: TGTGCCAGCAGATTGGGGGGAGGGCCCGACGAGCAGTACTTC. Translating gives CASRLGGGPDEQYF.

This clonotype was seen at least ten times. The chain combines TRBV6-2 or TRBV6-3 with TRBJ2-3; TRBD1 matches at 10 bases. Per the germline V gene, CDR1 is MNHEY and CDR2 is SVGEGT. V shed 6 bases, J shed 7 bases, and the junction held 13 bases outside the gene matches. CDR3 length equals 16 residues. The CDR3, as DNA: TGTGCCAGCAGCCTGGAGGGACAGGGGCCCCGGAATACGCAGTATTTT. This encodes CASSLEGQGPRNTQYF.

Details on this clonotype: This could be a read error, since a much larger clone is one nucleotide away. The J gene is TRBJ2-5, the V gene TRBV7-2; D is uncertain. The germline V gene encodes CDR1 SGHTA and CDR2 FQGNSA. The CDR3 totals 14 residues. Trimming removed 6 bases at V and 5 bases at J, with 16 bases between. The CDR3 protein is CASSSLAPRETQYF. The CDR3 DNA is TGTGCCAGCAGTTCCCTTGCCCCCCGGGAGACCCAGTACTTC.

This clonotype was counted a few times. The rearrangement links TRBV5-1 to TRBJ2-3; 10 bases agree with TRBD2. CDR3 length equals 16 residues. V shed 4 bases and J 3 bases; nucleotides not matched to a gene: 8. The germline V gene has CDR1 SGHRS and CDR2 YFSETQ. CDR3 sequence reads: CASSSGGAVRTDTQYF. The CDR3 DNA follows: TGCGCCAGCAGCAGCGGGGGGGCGGTCCGGACAGATACGCAGTATTTT.

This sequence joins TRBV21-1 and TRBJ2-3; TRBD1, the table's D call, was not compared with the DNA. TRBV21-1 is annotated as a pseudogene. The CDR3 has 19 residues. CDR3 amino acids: CASSKENREPNEMTDTQYF. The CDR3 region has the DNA TGTGCCAGCAGCAAGGAGAACAGGGAGCCAAATGAAATGACAGATACGCAGTATTTT.